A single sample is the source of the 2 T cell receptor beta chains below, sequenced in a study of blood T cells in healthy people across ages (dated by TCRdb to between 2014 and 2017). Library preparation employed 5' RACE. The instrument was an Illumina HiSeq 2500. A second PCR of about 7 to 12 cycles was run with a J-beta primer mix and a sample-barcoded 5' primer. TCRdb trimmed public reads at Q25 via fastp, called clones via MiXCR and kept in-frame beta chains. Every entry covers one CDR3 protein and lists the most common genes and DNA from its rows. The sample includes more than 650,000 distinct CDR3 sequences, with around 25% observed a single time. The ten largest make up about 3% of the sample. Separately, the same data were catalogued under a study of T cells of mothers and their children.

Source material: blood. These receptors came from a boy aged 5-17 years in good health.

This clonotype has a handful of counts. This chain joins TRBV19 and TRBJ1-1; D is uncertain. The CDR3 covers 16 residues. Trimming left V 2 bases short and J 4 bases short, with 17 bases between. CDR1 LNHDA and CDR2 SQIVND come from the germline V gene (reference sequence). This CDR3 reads CASSILGGMEGTEAFF. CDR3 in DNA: TGTGCCAGTAGTATACTTGGTGGAATGGAGGGCACTGAAGCTTTCTTT. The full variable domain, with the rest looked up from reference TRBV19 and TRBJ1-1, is DGGITQSPKYLFRKEGQNVTLSCEQNLNHDAMYWYRQDPGQGLRLIYYSQIVNDFQKGDIAEGYSVSREKKESFPLTVTSAQKNPTAFYLCASSILGGMEGTEAFFGQGTRLTVV.

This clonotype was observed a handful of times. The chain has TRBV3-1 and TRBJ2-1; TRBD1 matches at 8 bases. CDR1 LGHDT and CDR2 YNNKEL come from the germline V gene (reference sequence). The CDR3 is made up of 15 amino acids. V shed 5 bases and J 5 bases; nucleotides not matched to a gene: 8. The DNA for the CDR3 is TGTGCCAGCAGCTTCCCGGGACAGGAGAACAATGAGCAGTTCTTC. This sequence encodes CASSFPGQENNEQFF.